These 20 T cell receptor beta chains were all obtained from the same sample, sequenced in a study of blood T cell repertoires in COVID-19. The repertoire was sequenced with immunoSEQ multiplex PCR; TCRdb's copy has only in-frame clones and lacks some. Of about 480,000 clones in the sample, around 87% were seen once. Sequencing used PBMCs or T cells enriched from blood (not recorded which). The source is a middle-aged woman who had recovered from COVID-19.

The chain uses TRBV3-1 (or the pseudogene TRBV3-2) and TRBJ2-7, with TRBD2 matching over 7 bases. Germline trimming cut 5 bases from V and 2 bases from J; bases unmatched to any gene: 6. CDR1 and CDR2 from the germline V gene are LGHDT and YNNKEL (reference sequence). This CDR3 comprises 14 residues. CDR3 residues: CASSSLADTYEQYF. CDR3 nucleotides: TGTGCCAGCAGCTCTCTAGCGGACACCTACGAGCAGTACTTC.

The rearrangement uses TRBV27 and TRBJ1-1; possibly TRBD1 for D (6 bases). Per germline, CDR1 MNHEY and CDR2 SMNVEV (reference sequence). The length of the CDR3 is 15 residues. Trimming removed 3 bases at V and 3 bases at J, with 14 bases between. CDR3 nucleotides: TGTGCCAGCAGTTTGGCGGGAGGGGGGTACACTGAAGCTTTCTTT. Encoded protein: CASSLAGGGYTEAFF.

J is TRBJ2-3 and V is TRBV10-2; a weak D match, TRBD2 (5 bases). Trimming cost V 6 bases and J 4 bases, with 20 bases left between them. Germline assignment: CDR1 WSHSY and CDR2 SAAADI. The CDR3 length is 16 residues. CDR3 sequence reads: CASSPRRAVGSDTQYF. The CDR3 DNA sequence: TGCGCCAGCAGCCCCCGCAGAGCGGTTGGTTCAGATACGCAGTATTTT.

The chain couples TRBV4-3 to TRBJ1-2, with 7 bases fitting TRBD1. Germline V gene data show CDR1 as LGHNA and CDR2 as YSLEER. The CDR3 is made up of 17 amino acids. Losses at the gene ends were 0 bases for V and 4 bases for J; bases not matched to a gene: 11. This CDR3 reads CASSQDSPGQWSYGYTF. The CDR3 coding sequence is TGCGCCAGCAGCCAAGATTCTCCGGGACAGTGGAGCTATGGCTACACCTTC.

This chain uses TRBV6-2 or TRBV6-3 with TRBJ1-6; no firm D call. The germline CDR1 and CDR2 sequences are MNHEY and SVGEGT. The CDR3 sequence is 16 residues long. Trimming took off 5 bases at V and 3 bases at J, with 14 bases between the two ends. Here the CDR3 reads CASSSAGSYYNSPLHF. CDR3 nucleotide sequence: TGTGCCAGCAGTAGCGCCGGGAGCTACTATAATTCACCCCTCCACTTT.

The chain has TRBV9 and TRBJ1-5; D is possibly TRBD1 (5 bases). Germline CDR1 is SGDLS and CDR2 is YYNGEE. Trimming pared 7 bases from V and 2 bases from J, leaving 13 bases between. The CDR3 runs to 14 residues. The CDR3 DNA is TGTGCCAGCGGCGGGGACTTAGGCAATCAGCCCCAGCATTTT. Amino acid sequence: CASGGDLGNQPQHF. Full variable domain (missing parts from reference TRBV9 and TRBJ1-5): DSGVTQTPKHLITATGQRVTLRCSPRSGDLSVYWYQQSLDQGLQFLIQYYNGEERAKGNILERFSAQQFPDLHSELNLSSLELGDSALYFCASGGDLGNQPQHFGDGTRLSIL.

The chain links TRBV18 to TRBJ2-7; D possibly corresponds to TRBD2 (7 bases). V was cut by 6 bases and J by 2 bases, with 17 bases left in between. CDR3 length: 15 residues. Germline assignment: CDR1 KGHSH and CDR2 LQKENI. The CDR3 reads CASSLRGAQPYEQYF. Written as DNA, the CDR3 is TGTGCCAGCTCCCTCCGGGGGGCCCAACCCTACGAGCAGTACTTC.

V is TRBV4-2 and J is TRBJ1-3; D is possibly TRBD1 (5 bases). Germline values: CDR1 LGHNA, CDR2 YNFKEQ. The CDR3 totals 16 residues. Trimming left V 0 bases short and J 0 bases short, with 9 bases between. The CDR3 here is CASSQDLGRSGNTIYF. CDR3 DNA: TGTGCCAGCAGCCAAGATCTGGGGCGCTCTGGAAACACCATATATTTT.

The chain uses TRBV6-1 and TRBJ2-1; 11 bases map to TRBD2. The CDR3 length is 17 residues. CDR1 MNHNS and CDR2 SASEGT come from the germline V gene. Losses at the gene ends were 4 bases for V and 9 bases for J; bases not matched to a gene: 14. CDR3 DNA: TGTGCCAGCAGTGTCCCTGGGACTAGCGGACGGTCGACTGAGCAGTTCTTC. It specifies CASSVPGTSGRSTEQFF.

The chain is built from TRBV7-2 and TRBJ2-6; 7 nucleotides agree with TRBD1. The CDR3 runs 18 residues. The ends lost 5 bases at V and 0 bases at J; junction bases unmatched: 10. Germline V lookup: CDR1 SGHTA, CDR2 FQGNSA. The CDR3 bases are TGTGCCAGCAGCCTCATGGGACAGACCCGCTCTGGGGCCAACGTCCTGACTTTC. This translates into CASSLMGQTRSGANVLTF.

This clone came up once. The rearrangement uses TRBV5-4 and TRBJ1-1; possibly TRBD1 for D (6 bases). This CDR3 contains 15 residues. The germline CDR1 and CDR2 sequences are SGHNT and YYREEE (reference sequence). V lost 2 bases, J lost 0 bases, and 11 bases lay in between. The chain's CDR3 is CASSLPGQVNTEAFF. The CDR3 region has the DNA TGTGCCAGCAGCTTACCGGGACAAGTGAACACTGAAGCTTTCTTT.

The chain recombines TRBV7-9 with TRBJ2-1; no firm D call. The germline V gene has CDR1 SEHNR and CDR2 FQNEAQ (reference sequence). CDR3 size: 14 residues. V lost 2 bases and J 4 bases, leaving 9 bases between the germline ends. The CDR3 DNA is TGTGCCAGCAGCTTATCACAAATTTACAATGAGCAGTTCTTC. Its translation: CASSLSQIYNEQFF.

CDR3: CASSPRPGHNYGYTF. DNA of the CDR3: TGTGCCAGCAGTCCTCGGCCGGGACATAACTATGGCTACACCTTC. The chain has TRBV28 and TRBJ1-2, with a tentative D call TRBD1 (6 bases). The germline CDR1 and CDR2 sequences are MDHEN and SYDVKM. Between the trimmed V and J ends, which lost 5 bases and 1 base, there was a span of 14 bases. This CDR3 spans 15 amino acids.

The chain joins TRBV10-1 to TRBJ2-5, with a tentative D call TRBD2 (6 bases). V shed 2 bases and J shed 1 base, with 11 bases lying between them. CDR3 length equals 15 residues. Germline V CDR1 and CDR2: WNHNN, SYGVQD (reference sequence). The CDR3 coding sequence is TGCGCCAGCAGTGAGGGGGCAGCGGGCCAAGAGACCCAGTACTTC. It codes for CASSEGAAGQETQYF.

This sequence joins TRBV19 and TRBJ1-2; 10 nucleotides agree with TRBD1. Per germline, CDR1 LNHDA and CDR2 SQIVND (reference sequence). The trim removed 5 bases at V and 6 bases at J, leaving 0 bases unmatched. CDR3 length: 12 residues. CDR3 sequence: CASSGQGDGYTF. CDR3 sequence (DNA): TGTGCCAGTAGTGGACAGGGGGATGGCTACACCTTC.

This chain joins TRBV18 and TRBJ2-1; 7 nucleotides align to TRBD2. J gave up 7 bases and V 1 base, and 10 bases lay outside the gene matches. The CDR3 sequence is 16 residues long. CDR1 is KGHSH and CDR2 is LQKENI in the germline V gene. The CDR3 sequence is CASSPLAGATPNEQFF. CDR3 coding DNA: TGTGCCAGCTCACCACTCGCGGGAGCCACTCCAAATGAGCAGTTCTTC.

The J gene is TRBJ1-1, the V gene TRBV19; tentative D call: TRBD1 (5 bases). Germline CDR1 LNHDA, CDR2 SQIVND (reference sequence). This CDR3 has 13 residues. The ends were cut back, 7 bases at V and 1 base at J, with 10 bases in the middle. CDR3 sequence reads: CASTTGPNTEAFF. For the CDR3, the DNA is TGTGCCAGTACCACAGGACCGAACACTGAAGCTTTCTTT.

In this sample, this clone turned up once. This chain joins TRBV29-1 and TRBJ1-1; the D gene is possibly TRBD1 (5 bases). The V end lost 6 bases, the J end lost 4 bases, and 18 bases lay between the germline ends. This CDR3 has 14 amino acids. The germline V gene has CDR1 SQVTM and CDR2 ANQGSEA. CDR3 loop: CSVCLSQGGTEAFF. The CDR3 coding sequence is TGCAGCGTGTGCTTGAGTCAGGGCGGCACTGAAGCTTTCTTT.

The chain joins TRBV11-3 to TRBJ2-7, with TRBD2 matching 9 bases. Germline assignment: CDR1 SGHNT and CDR2 YENEEA. This CDR3 is 14 amino acids long. The V segment lost 5 bases and the J segment 3 bases; nucleotides outside the gene matches: 5. The CDR3 bases are TGTGCCAGCAGCCTCAGCGGGGGGAACTACGAGCAGTACTTC. It encodes CASSLSGGNYEQYF.

The chain uses TRBV5-1 and TRBJ2-5; tentatively, D is TRBD1 (5 bases). The CDR3 spans 13 residues. CDR1 and CDR2 (germline): SGHRS, YFSETQ. V shed 4 bases and J shed 3 bases, with 10 bases lying between them. The CDR3 sequence is CASSPTVEETQYF. The CDR3 DNA follows: TGCGCCAGCAGCCCGACAGTAGAAGAGACCCAGTACTTC.